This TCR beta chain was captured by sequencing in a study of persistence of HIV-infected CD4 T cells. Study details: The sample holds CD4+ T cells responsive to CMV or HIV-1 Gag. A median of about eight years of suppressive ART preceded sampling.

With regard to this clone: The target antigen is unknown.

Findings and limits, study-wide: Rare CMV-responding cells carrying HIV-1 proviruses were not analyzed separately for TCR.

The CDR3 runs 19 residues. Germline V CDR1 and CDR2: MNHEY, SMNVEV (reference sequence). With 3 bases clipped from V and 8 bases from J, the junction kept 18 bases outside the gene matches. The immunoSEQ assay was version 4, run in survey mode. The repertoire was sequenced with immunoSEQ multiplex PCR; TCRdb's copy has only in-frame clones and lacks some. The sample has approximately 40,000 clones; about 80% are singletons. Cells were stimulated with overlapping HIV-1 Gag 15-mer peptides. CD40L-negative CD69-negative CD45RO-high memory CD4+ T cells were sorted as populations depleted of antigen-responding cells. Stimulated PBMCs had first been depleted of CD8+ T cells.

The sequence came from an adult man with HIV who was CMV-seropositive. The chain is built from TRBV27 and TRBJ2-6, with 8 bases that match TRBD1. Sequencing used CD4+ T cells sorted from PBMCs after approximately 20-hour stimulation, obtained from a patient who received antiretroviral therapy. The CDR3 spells CASSFRRPRQGKGTNVLTF. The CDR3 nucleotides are TGTGCCAGCAGTTTCCGCCGCCCCAGACAGGGGAAGGGGACCAACGTCCTGACTTTC.